The sequence of this T cell receptor (beta chain) was determined in a study of blood T cells in healthy people across ages. Researchers isolated at least 6 million PBMCs per sample. A remark on this clonotype: Antigen specificity is unknown.

The second PCR ran roughly 6 to 11 cycles with a sample-barcoded 5' primer and J-beta primers. TCRdb used MiXCR to reprocess the 5' RACE reads, holding one entry per CDR3 protein. The sample holds some 1.5 million distinct CDR3 sequences; roughly two fifths are singletons and the top ten take approximately 4.1%. CDR1 and CDR2 from the germline V gene are LGHNA and YSLEER. With 0 bases removed from V and 4 bases from J, the gap between germline ends came to 15 bases. The CDR3 is made up of 16 amino acids. Broader study findings: The recorded TCR beta diversity per million T cells decreased in a roughly linear manner with age. PBMCs were not sorted, which prevented a conclusive comparison of naive versus antigen-experienced cells. One million T cells yielded diversity estimates that were considered underestimates.

J is TRBJ1-2 and V is TRBV4-3; the D gene is possibly TRBD1 (6 bases). The receptor's source is a young woman in good health. Sample: blood. The CDR3 loop is CASSQDSGTISYGYTF. The CDR3 region has the DNA TGCGCCAGCAGCCAAGATTCCGGGACAATAAGCTATGGCTACACCTTC.